This TCR beta chain emerged from a study of cytomegalovirus exposure and HLA in healthy donors. The V gene end was trimmed by 2 bases and the J gene end by 4 bases; junction bases not matched to a gene: 7. The CDR3 has 16 residues. CDR1 and CDR2 (germline): SNHLY, FYNNEI. The study ran its PCR with 60 Vbeta and 13 Jbeta primers. Profiled with immunoSEQ multiplex PCR; TCRdb holds only in-frame clones, not every one. The sample yields about 160,000 clones, 70% to 80% seen once. The gene calls are TRBV2 and TRBJ2-2; 7 nucleotides align to TRBD2. Sequenced input: PBMCs. The receptor comes from a man aged 30-40 years in good health and CMV-seropositive. CDR3 DNA sequence: TGTGCCAGCAGTGAATTGGCGGGGGAACTCACCGGGGAGCTGTTTTTT. It encodes CASSELAGELTGELFF. The whole variable domain, remainder taken from reference TRBV2 and TRBJ2-2, is EPEVTQTPSHQVTQMGQEVILRCVPISNHLYFYWYRQILGQKVEFLVSFYNNEISEKSEIFDDQFSVERPDGSNFTLKIRSTKLEDSAMYFCASSELAGELTGELFFGEGSRLTVL.